Included here is one T cell receptor beta chain sequence, with context. Its specificity is unknown. Measured with immunoSEQ multiplex PCR; TCRdb has only the in-frame clones, and not every one. The table lists about 22,000 clones, over 85% of them singletons, with over 1% in the top ten. These data come from a study of blood T cell dynamics during melanoma immunotherapy. Study-wide background: Metastatic melanoma patients received first-line pembrolizumab or nivolumab plus ipilimumab.

General observations from the study: PBMC repertoires of eventual disease-control patients split at W3 into clonality or diversity gains.

Time point given: pre-treatment baseline. Disease control meant complete response, partial response or stable disease at 12 weeks. The CDR3 spans 12 residues. Germline values: CDR1 MDHEN, CDR2 SYDVKM. Trimming pared 5 bases from V and 7 bases from J, leaving 11 bases between. This receptor was identified in a human donor with melanoma. This specimen was blood, taken from a patient treated with checkpoint blockade. The chain couples TRBV28 to TRBJ1-1; D is undetermined. The DNA for the CDR3 is TGTGCCAGCAGTGTAGGGCCCGATGAAGCTTTCTTT. Translating gives CASSVGPDEAFF.